The 10 T cell receptor beta chains listed next were all sequenced from one sample in a study of blood T cell repertoires in COVID-19. Produced via immunoSEQ multiplex PCR; TCRdb's table is partial and in-frame only. The sample yields roughly 250,000 clones, 83% seen once. Sequences were obtained from peripheral blood. These receptors were obtained from a woman aged 45-65 years with acute or convalescent COVID-19.

J is TRBJ1-2 and V is TRBV23-1; D not certain. TRBV23-1 is an ORF for which the function is uncertain. Trimming took 4 bases from V and 4 from J, leaving 22 bases between them. The CDR3 loop spans 17 amino acids. CDR3 sequence (DNA): TGCGCCAGCAGTCCCCCTTTTGAGGGCTTGCAGACCTATGGCTACACCTTC. This encodes CASSPPFEGLQTYGYTF.

This chain uses TRBV12-3 or TRBV12-4 with TRBJ2-7; no firm D call. The CDR3 extends over 13 amino acids. V dropped 0 bases and J dropped 2 bases, with 5 bases sitting between them. CDR3 sequence reads: CASSLAPTYEQYF. DNA for the CDR3: TGTGCCAGCAGTTTAGCTCCTACCTACGAGCAGTACTTC.

The chain is built from TRBV7-9 and TRBJ2-1, with 9 bases that match TRBD2. Germline CDR1 is SEHNR and CDR2 is FQNEAQ (reference sequence). This CDR3 is 16 amino acids long. Unmatched junction bases numbered 8, after V lost 5 bases and J lost 3 bases. The DNA for the CDR3 is TGTGCCAGCAGCCCGTCCGGGACTAGCATCTACAATGAGCAGTTCTTC. It yields the protein CASSPSGTSIYNEQFF. Full variable domain (outside the CDR3, taken from reference TRBV7-9 and TRBJ2-1): DTGVSQNPRHKITKRGQNVTFRCDPISEHNRLYWYRQTLGQGPEFLTYFQNEAQLEKSRLLSDRFSAERPKGSFSTLEIQRTEQGDSAMYLCASSPSGTSIYNEQFFGPGTRLTVL.

This clone was recorded once. The chain links TRBV28 to TRBJ1-2; 8 nucleotides agree with TRBD1. The CDR3 covers 11 residues. Germline CDR1 is MDHEN and CDR2 is SYDVKM. V shed 3 bases, J shed 9 bases, and the junction held 0 bases outside the gene matches. CDR3 protein: CASSFRGRYTF. CDR3 nucleotide sequence: TGTGCCAGCAGTTTCAGGGGGCGCTACACCTTC.

The chain couples TRBV6-1 to TRBJ2-1; 8 nucleotides line up with TRBD2. Trimming took 0 bases from V and 6 from J; bases not matched to a gene: 4. Germline V gene sequence: CDR1 MNHNS, CDR2 SASEGT. This CDR3 is built from 15 residues. The CDR3 reads CASSEAQGLGNEQFF. In nucleotides, the CDR3 is TGTGCCAGCAGTGAAGCGCAGGGACTAGGCAATGAGCAGTTCTTC.

The gene calls are TRBV30 and TRBJ2-2, with TRBD1 matching 7 bases. The CDR3 is 13 residues long. Germline CDR1 and CDR2: GTSNPN and SVGIG (reference sequence). CDR3 nucleotides: TGTGCAATGAACCAGGGGGTGACCGGGGAGCTGTTTTTT. It translates to CAMNQGVTGELFF.

The chain is built from TRBV19 and TRBJ2-5, with 8 bases identical to TRBD1. The V and J ends lost 9 bases and 1 base, in that order; junction bases with no gene match: 1. Looked up from germline, CDR1 is LNHDA and CDR2 is SQIVND (reference sequence). The CDR3 is 12 residues long. CDR3 sequence (DNA): TGTGCCAGCGGACAGGGCCAAGAGACCCAGTACTTC. Translation gives CASGQGQETQYF.

This clone was picked up a small number of times. This rearrangement joins TRBV30 to TRBJ1-3; no firm D call. The length of the CDR3 is 11 residues. Germline lookup yields CDR1 GTSNPN and CDR2 SVGIG (reference sequence). V was shortened by 1 base and J by 4 bases, with 2 bases between the two germline ends. DNA for the CDR3: TGTGCCTGGAGTGCGGGAAACACCATATATTTT. This encodes CAWSAGNTIYF.

V and J are TRBV7-8 and TRBJ1-2; tentative D call: TRBD1 (5 bases). Germline V gene data show CDR1 as SGHVS and CDR2 as FQNEAQ. The CDR3 spans 14 residues. Trimming pared 7 bases from V and 4 bases from J, leaving 16 bases between. The CDR3, as DNA: TGTGCCAGCACCCTAGACAGCCATCTCTATGGCTACACCTTC. This sequence encodes CASTLDSHLYGYTF. Full variable domain (outside the CDR3, taken from reference TRBV7-8 and TRBJ1-2): GAGVSQSPRYKVAKRGQDVALRCDPISGHVSLFWYQQALGQGPEFLTYFQNEAQLDKSGLPSDRFFAERPEGSVSTLKIQRTQQEDSAVYLCASTLDSHLYGYTFGSGTRLTVV.

This clone was recorded once. The rearrangement uses TRBV28 and TRBJ2-7; the D gene is possibly TRBD1 (5 bases). Trimming cost V 2 bases and J 4 bases, with 15 bases left between them. The germline gives CDR1 MDHEN, CDR2 SYDVKM. The CDR3 totals 15 residues. CDR3 protein: CASSLQGGVEYEQYF. CDR3 DNA: TGTGCCAGCAGTTTACAGGGTGGAGTGGAGTACGAGCAGTACTTC.